What follows are 8 T cell receptor beta chains derived from one specimen sequenced in a study of long-term antiretroviral therapy in people with HIV (dated by TCRdb to between 2021 and 2023). Sequencing of the TRB variable region was done with the immunoSEQ hsTCRB v3.0 assay at survey level resolution. TCRdb re-hosts the immuneACCESS table, in-frame sequences only. Its copies lack some clones; in the studies checked, an unresolved V gene accounts for under half of them, and the cause for the rest is not known. Counted in this sample were tens of thousands of clones; roughly 87% of them appeared once. The ten most abundant clones make up approximately 5.1% of the sample. Sequenced material: unsorted PBMCs, taken 0.3 years after starting antiretroviral therapy. These receptors all come from a man aged 45-65 years with HIV.

The chain uses TRBV28 and TRBJ2-1; D is possibly TRBD1 (5 bases). Trimming stripped 4 bases from V and 7 bases from J, with 17 bases between. The germline V gene has CDR1 MDHEN and CDR2 SYDVKM. The CDR3 contains 15 residues. CDR3 sequence reads: CASSSPEAGKNEQFF. For the CDR3, the DNA is TGTGCCAGCAGTTCCCCTGAGGCAGGGAAAAATGAGCAGTTCTTC.

The chain carries TRBV19 and TRBJ2-7, with 7 bases aligning to TRBD1. Germline trimming cut 4 bases from V and 5 bases from J; bases unmatched to any gene: 8. The length of the CDR3 is 14 residues. Germline-derived CDR1 and CDR2 are LNHDA and SQIVND (reference sequence). The CDR3 DNA reads TGTGCCAGTAGTACCCAGGGGGACGGGGACGAGCAGTACTTC. It translates to CASSTQGDGDEQYF.

This chain connects TRBV29-1 to TRBJ1-4; D is ambiguous. The CDR3 spans 13 residues. Trimming shortened V by 7 bases and J by 8 bases, and 17 bases separated the two germline ends. Germline loops: CDR1 SQVTM, CDR2 ANQGSEA. The CDR3 loop is CSADGGGLEKLFF. Here the CDR3 DNA reads TGCAGCGCCGATGGCGGAGGACTCGAAAAACTGTTTTTT.

This clone was seen only a few times. The chain employs TRBV19 and TRBJ1-5; D gene uncertain. CDR3 length: 16 amino acids. V gave up 6 bases and J gave up 0 bases, with 15 bases separating them. Germline V gene lookup returns CDR1 LNHDA and CDR2 SQIVND (reference sequence). CDR3 nucleotide sequence: TGTGCCAGTAGAGACCACCAAGAAGATAGCAATCAGCCCCAGCATTTT. Translating it yields CASRDHQEDSNQPQHF.

The chain links TRBV9 to TRBJ2-7; D is perhaps TRBD1 (6 bases). With 3 bases removed from V and 4 bases from J, the gap between germline ends came to 11 bases. CDR1 and CDR2 (germline): SGDLS, YYNGEE. The CDR3 is 13 residues long. The CDR3 DNA follows: TGTGCCAGCAGCGGGGGACATTCTTACGAGCAGTACTTC. Protein sequence: CASSGGHSYEQYF. The complete variable domain, with remaining parts taken from reference TRBV9 and TRBJ2-7, reads DSGVTQTPKHLITATGQRVTLRCSPRSGDLSVYWYQQSLDQGLQFLIQYYNGEERAKGNILERFSAQQFPDLHSELNLSSLELGDSALYFCASSGGHSYEQYFGPGTRLTVT.

The chain links TRBV5-4 to TRBJ2-7; no clear D gene. The V end was cut by 0 bases, the J end by 2 bases, with 12 bases between. Germline loops: CDR1 SGHNT, CDR2 YYREEE (reference sequence). There are 15 residues in the CDR3. CDR3 protein: CASSLGGGSTYEQYF. The CDR3 coding sequence is TGTGCCAGCAGCTTGGGCGGCGGTTCGACCTACGAGCAGTACTTC.

J is TRBJ1-2 and V is TRBV4-1; D gene ambiguous. V lost 1 base and J 3 bases, leaving 15 bases between the germline ends. CDR1 is MGHRA and CDR2 is YSYEKL in the germline V gene. This CDR3 spans 16 amino acids. CDR3 loop: CASSQVINPGYYGYTF. CDR3 DNA sequence: TGCGCCAGCAGCCAAGTCATTAATCCCGGGTACTATGGCTACACCTTC.

V gene TRBV11-2 combines with J gene TRBJ2-7, with D uncertain. In germline, CDR1 is SGHAT, CDR2 FQNNGV. Trimming removed 4 bases from V and 7 bases from J, with 20 bases in between. CDR3 size: 15 residues. The CDR3 loop is CASSSLIRNIREQYF. The DNA of the CDR3 is TGTGCCAGCAGCTCCCTCATCCGTAATATCCGAGAGCAGTACTTC.